The 19 T cell receptor beta chains below come from one sample, sequenced in a study of blood T cell repertoires in COVID-19 (dated by TCRdb to between 2020 and 2021). The method was the immunoSEQ multiplex PCR assay. Sourced from immuneACCESS, this table was stored by TCRdb with only in-frame sequences that have V and J called. A share of the clones is absent; for the studies checked, an unresolved V gene accounts for under half, and the remainder has no known explanation. This sample is represented by about 150,000 clones; approximately 90% of them were singletons. Jointly, the top ten make up 10% to 15% of the sample. Input material: peripheral blood. The receptors stem from a man in his late teens or twenties with COVID-19, enrolled during active disease.

The V gene is TRBV25-1, the J gene TRBJ1-2, with 7 bases aligning to TRBD1. CDR3 length: 13 residues. Unmatched junction bases numbered 6, after V lost 5 bases and J lost 6 bases. CDR1 is MGHDK and CDR2 is SYGVNS in the germline V gene. For the CDR3, the DNA is TGTGCCAGCAGTATGGGACAGACGGATGGCTACACCTTC. Amino acids: CASSMGQTDGYTF.

The CDR3 DNA reads as TGCGCCAGCAGCAGACTAGCGGGAGGGAAAGATACGCAGTATTTT. This sequence encodes CASSRLAGGKDTQYF. V usage is TRBV5-1 and J usage is TRBJ2-3; 14 positions agree with TRBD2. Germline loops: CDR1 SGHRS, CDR2 YFSETQ. The junction had 3 bases not matched to a gene; V was cut back by 4 bases and J by 5 bases. This CDR3 spans 15 amino acids.

DNA for the CDR3: TGCGCCAGCAGCTTTGACAGGGGCTTTATGGAGACCCAGTACTTC. Amino acids: CASSFDRGFMETQYF. The V call is TRBV4-1, the J call TRBJ2-5; 8 bases map to TRBD1. The germline V gene has CDR1 MGHRA and CDR2 YSYEKL. The CDR3 consists of 15 residues. Trimming at V came to 5 bases and at J to 5 bases, leaving 10 bases not matched to a gene.

The chain employs TRBV11-3 and TRBJ2-1, with TRBD2 matching 8 bases. The CDR3 covers 15 residues. V lost 1 base and J lost 4; bases outside the gene matches: 3. Per germline, CDR1 SGHNT and CDR2 YENEEA. The CDR3 sequence: CASSLVAGPYNEQFF. CDR3 nucleotides: TGTGCCAGCAGCTTAGTAGCGGGACCTTACAATGAGCAGTTCTTC.

This rearrangement joins TRBV28 to TRBJ1-5; D is unclear. The CDR3 spans 14 residues. The V end was cut by 4 bases, the J end by 4 bases, with 11 bases between. CDR1 and CDR2 (germline): MDHEN, SYDVKM. For the CDR3, the DNA is TGTGCCAGCAGTTCTCCCGGGAGGAATCAGCCCCAGCATTTT. Translation gives CASSSPGRNQPQHF.

The table lists this clone with a count of one. This chain connects TRBV7-9 to TRBJ1-6; D is ambiguous. This CDR3 is built from 14 residues. The germline CDR1 and CDR2 sequences are SEHNR and FQNEAQ (reference sequence). Between the trimmed V and J ends, which lost 7 bases and 6 bases, there was a span of 13 bases. CDR3 sequence reads: CASTPSVSNSPLHF. DNA of the CDR3: TGTGCCAGCACCCCGAGTGTATCTAATTCACCCCTCCACTTT.

This clone was recorded only once. At one end, the junction sequence differs from germline, possibly due to a read error. V and J are TRBV28 and TRBJ2-3, with 10 bases lining up with TRBD2. Per the germline V gene, CDR1 is MDHEN and CDR2 is SYDVKM. The CDR3 spans 11 residues. As DNA, the CDR3 is TGTGCCAGCAGTACCGGGACTAGCGAGGATTTT. It yields the protein CASSTGTSEDF.

With respect to this clone: At one boundary the junction diverges from the germline segment, which might be a read error. The V gene is TRBV6-2 or TRBV6-3, the J gene TRBJ2-1; 10 positions match TRBD2. Germline CDR1 reads MNHEY; CDR2 reads SVGEGT. CDR3 length: 16 residues. The CDR3 reads CASSWGLANGYDEQFF. The CDR3 region has the DNA TGTGCCAGCAGCTGGGGACTAGCGAACGGCTACGATGAGCAGTTCTTC.

This clone appeared a few times. The chain carries TRBV3-1 (or the pseudogene TRBV3-2) and TRBJ1-1; the D gene is possibly TRBD1 (5 bases). V was clipped by 5 bases and J by 0 bases, with 10 bases between them. There are 14 residues in the CDR3. Germline V gene sequence: CDR1 LGHDT, CDR2 YNNKEL (reference sequence). For the CDR3, the DNA is TGTGCCAGCAGCGTAACAGGAGTGAACACTGAAGCTTTCTTT. Translating gives CASSVTGVNTEAFF.

This clone was seen once. The V call is TRBV27, the J call TRBJ2-1; 7 bases align to TRBD2. The CDR3 has 14 amino acids. Trimming cost V 5 bases and J 4 bases; bases outside gene matches: 5. CDR1 is MNHEY, CDR2 SMNVEV, per germline (reference sequence). The CDR3 DNA sequence: TGTGCCAGCAGTGGCTCTAGCGGATACAATGAGCAGTTCTTC. Its protein product is CASSGSSGYNEQFF.

CDR3 in DNA: TGTGCCAGCAGTTACCGTAGCGGGGGCTCCTACAATGAGCAGTTCTTC. Translating it yields CASSYRSGGSYNEQFF. The chain combines TRBV6-5 with TRBJ2-1; 9 bases line up with TRBD2. V was clipped by 2 bases and J by 0 bases; unmatched bases: 2. The CDR3 length is 16 residues. The V gene's germline CDR1 is MNHEY and CDR2 SVGAGI.

The V and J genes are TRBV2 and TRBJ1-4; 10 nucleotides line up with TRBD1. After removal of 10 bases from V and 8 bases from J, the junction contained 7 bases not matched to a gene. Germline loops: CDR1 SNHLY, CDR2 FYNNEI. CDR3 length: 13 residues. As DNA, the CDR3 is TGTGCCAACCGACAGGGGGCCAGAGAAAAACTGTTTTTT. This translates into CANRQGAREKLFF. Using reference TRBV2 and TRBJ1-4 for the parts outside the CDR3, the full variable domain is EPEVTQTPSHQVTQMGQEVILRCVPISNHLYFYWYRQILGQKVEFLVSFYNNEISEKSEIFDDQFSVERPDGSNFTLKIRSTKLEDSAMYFCANRQGAREKLFFGSGTQLSVL.

The chain carries TRBV7-9 and TRBJ2-4; a possible D gene is TRBD1 (5 bases). The V and J ends lost 5 bases and 0 bases respectively, with 11 bases between them. Germline V gene lookup returns CDR1 SEHNR and CDR2 FQNEAQ (reference sequence). This CDR3 contains 15 residues. CDR3 sequence: CASSRGAPAKNIQYF. In nucleotides, the CDR3 is TGTGCCAGCAGCCGTGGGGCACCAGCCAAAAACATTCAGTACTTC.

The rearrangement uses TRBV5-1 and TRBJ2-1, with 7 positions matching TRBD2. CDR3 length equals 16 residues. Germline lookup yields CDR1 SGHRS and CDR2 YFSETQ. V shed 0 bases, J shed 4 bases, and the junction held 7 bases outside the gene matches. This CDR3 is CASSLGASGTYNEQFF. CDR3 in DNA: TGCGCCAGCAGCTTGGGGGCTAGCGGTACTTACAATGAGCAGTTCTTC.

DNA of the CDR3: TGCGCCAGCAGCTTGGCCGGACTAGCGGGAGTCGAGCAGTACTTC. This gives the protein CASSLAGLAGVEQYF. The gene calls are TRBV5-1 and TRBJ2-7, with 13 bases aligning to TRBD2. CDR1 SGHRS and CDR2 YFSETQ come from the germline V gene. The CDR3 extends over 15 amino acids. J lost 6 bases, V lost 0 bases, and 3 bases had no gene match.

CDR3 amino acids: CASFPRVGEQFF. The CDR3 nucleotides are TGTGCCAGCTTCCCCCGGGTGGGTGAGCAGTTCTTC. This chain uses TRBV27 with TRBJ2-1; D not resolved. V was trimmed by 8 bases and J by 9 bases, leaving 14 bases between them. CDR1 and CDR2 from the germline V gene are MNHEY and SMNVEV (reference sequence). This CDR3 comprises 12 residues.

The CDR3 region is CASSFDRQETQYF. The CDR3 nucleotides read TGTGCCAGTAGTTTCGACAGACAAGAGACCCAGTACTTC. The rearrangement uses TRBV19 and TRBJ2-5; perhaps TRBD1 as D (5 bases). This CDR3 contains 13 residues. Per germline, CDR1 LNHDA and CDR2 SQIVND (reference sequence). V dropped 5 bases and J dropped 2 bases, with 9 bases sitting between them.

This clone was seen a single time. The chain recombines TRBV6-5 with TRBJ2-1; 8 bases are a match to TRBD1. Germline CDR1 MNHEY, CDR2 SVGAGI. CDR3 length equals 14 residues. The V and J ends lost 6 bases and 1 base, in that order; junction bases with no gene match: 2. Here the CDR3 reads CASRRDRSYNEQFF. As DNA, the CDR3 is TGTGCCAGCAGGCGGGACAGGTCCTACAATGAGCAGTTCTTC.

This chain links TRBV7-9 with TRBJ2-7; D is possibly TRBD2 (6 bases). Trimming took 5 bases from V and 8 from J, leaving 13 bases between them. CDR3 length equals 12 residues. CDR1 and CDR2 from the germline V gene are SEHNR and FQNEAQ (reference sequence). CDR3 in amino acids: CASSREEGKQYF. CDR3 DNA sequence: TGTGCCAGCAGCAGGGAGGAGGGTAAGCAGTACTTC.